Reported below is one T cell receptor (beta chain). Followed over time, Seattle patients had been enrolled while infection was active. The CDR3 has 15 amino acids. V lost 4 bases to trimming and J lost 6 bases, with 16 bases between them. The germline V gene has CDR1 MNHEY and CDR2 SMNVEV (reference sequence). The record originates from a study of blood T cell repertoires in COVID-19. On the study more broadly: In each case, the material was cDNA or gDNA derived from T cells, B-cell-depleted T cells, or PBMCs.

Authors' processing steps: Reference gene primer amplification yielded estimated nucleated cell counts. The method was immunoSEQ multiplex PCR; TCRdb's version includes in-frame clones alone and lacks a portion of them. The DNA was the basis for D and trimming; V, J and clone size are from that table. The sample lists about 52,000 clones; around 81% were seen once. Sequencing input: peripheral blood. This rearrangement joins TRBV27 to TRBJ2-1, with D unclear. This sequence was found in a woman older than 75 with COVID-19, enrolled during active disease. CDR3 region: CASSSSAAFSNEQFF. CDR3 nucleotide sequence: TGTGCCAGCAGTTCCTCTGCGGCGTTCAGCAATGAGCAGTTCTTC.